This T cell receptor (beta chain) came from a study of T cell responses to AZD1222 COVID-19 vaccine. Whole-study results and caveats: The repertoires were collected only after the peak T cell response. Among spike-specific TCRs, nearly half reportedly target unmutated variant regions. There were mostly white British donors and more females than males, and clonal diversity was possibly underestimated.

Details on this clone: Its specificity is unknown.

Sequencing was performed with immunoSEQ multiplex PCR; in TCRdb, only in-frame clones are kept and a portion is missing. The sample lists 90,000 to 120,000 clones; 80% to 95% were seen once. The length of the CDR3 is 13 residues. Trimming took off 6 bases at V and 5 bases at J, with 11 bases between the two ends. Germline assignment: CDR1 MNHEY and CDR2 SVGAGI. The chain links TRBV6-5 to TRBJ1-5; a weak D match, TRBD1 (5 bases). Here the sequenced sample was peripheral blood, taken 28 days after the second AZD1222 dose. The clonotype was recovered from an adult who received the AZD1222 COVID-19 vaccine. The CDR3 DNA is TGTGCCAGCAGCTGGGGGTCCCATCAGCCCCAGCATTTT. Translated, it gives CASSWGSHQPQHF.